These T cell receptor beta chains were read from a single sample in a study of blood T cells in healthy people across ages. One entry per CDR3 protein results from TCRdb running MiXCR on the 5' RACE reads. The sample records fewer than 750,000 distinct CDR3 sequences, about 51% being singletons. Sample: blood. These receptor sequences come from a woman of 80 years or more in good health. CDR3s include the opening cysteine and the closing phenylalanine or tryptophan. A D gene is named only where the DNA matches it firmly. Rows may omit the clone size; those that give it use once, few, many or a size class.

J | V | length | size | D | CDR3 | DNA
TRBJ1-2 | TRBV20-1 | 13 | - | - | CSASNLRSYGYTF | TGCAGTGCTAGTAATCTGCGAAGCTATGGCTACACCTTC
TRBJ2-4 | TRBV12-3/TRBV12-4 | 14 | few | - | CASSLGTAKNIQYF | TGTGCCAGCAGTTTAGGGACAGCCAAAAACATTCAGTACTTC
TRBJ2-4 | TRBV21-1 | 14 | many | - | CASTNRLAKNIQYF | TGTGCCAGCACGAACAGACTAGCCAAAAACATTCAGTACTTC
TRBJ2-5 | TRBV6-2/TRBV6-3 | 14 | few | - | CASFRSGPVNEQYF | TGTGCCAGCTTTCGAAGCGGCCCTGTCAATGAGCAGTACTTC
TRBJ2-5 | TRBV10-3 | 15 | - | - | CAISEGGPSQETQYF | TGTGCCATCAGTGAGGGGGGGCCTAGCCAAGAGACCCAGTACTTC
TRBJ2-1 | TRBV11-2 | 14 | many | TRBD2 | CASSLVGRSNEQFF | TGTGCCAGCAGCTTAGTCGGGAGGAGCAATGAGCAGTTCTTC
TRBJ2-7 | TRBV6-5 | 16 | - | - | CASRSNSDPNSYEQYF | TGTGCCAGCAGATCTAACAGCGACCCTAATTCTTACGAGCAGTACTTC
TRBJ1-2 | TRBV5-6 | 13 | - | TRBD1 | CASSLDRGPGYTF | TGTGCCAGCAGCTTGGACAGGGGGCCTGGCTACACCTTC
TRBJ2-1 | TRBV5-1 | 13 | many | TRBD2 | CASTLASNNEQFF | TGCGCCAGCACACTAGCGTCTAACAATGAGCAGTTCTTC
TRBJ2-7 | TRBV7-2 | 15 | - | - | CASSLEGSSSYEQYF | TGTGCCAGCAGCTTAGAGGGCTCTAGCTCCTACGAGCAGTACTTC
TRBJ2-3 | TRBV5-1 | 15 | many | TRBD1 | CASSTGQGNTDTQYF | TGCGCCAGCAGCACCGGACAGGGAAACACAGATACGCAGTATTTT
TRBJ2-3 | TRBV21-1 | 17 | - | - | CASSKSAGPLGTDTQYF | TGTGCCAGCAGCAAATCAGCGGGCCCTCTGGGCACAGATACGCAGTATTTT
TRBJ1-4 | TRBV29-1 | 14 | - | TRBD1 | CSVRDRGEARELFF | TGCAGCGTTCGGGACAGGGGAGAGGCGCGGGAACTGTTTTTT
TRBJ1-5 | TRBV12-5 | 16 | - | TRBD1 | CASGPSGTGRNQPQHF | TGTGCTAGTGGTCCTTCCGGGACAGGACGCAATCAGCCCCAGCATTTT
TRBJ2-7 | TRBV7-6 | 13 | few | - | CASSAADSYEQYF | TGTGCCAGCAGCGCCGCAGATTCCTACGAGCAGTACTTC
TRBJ2-7 | TRBV29-1 | 12 | - | - | CSVINSSYEQYF | TGCAGCGTTATCAATAGCTCCTACGAGCAGTACTTC
TRBJ2-5 | TRBV10-3 | 13 | - | - | CAISESGWETQYF | TGTGCCATCAGTGAGTCAGGGTGGGAGACCCAGTACTTC
TRBJ1-2 | TRBV29-1 | 11 | many | - | CSVDPGYGYTF | TGCAGCGTTGATCCGGGGTATGGCTACACCTTC
TRBJ2-5 | TRBV3-1 | 15 | - | TRBD1 | CASSPRQGSRETQYF | TGTGCCAGCAGCCCCAGACAGGGTTCGCGAGAGACCCAGTACTTC
TRBJ2-1 | TRBV4-2 | 19 | - | - | CASSQAVIPGTTNRETQFF | TGTGCCAGCAGCCAAGCGGTGATTCCCGGGACCACCAACCGGGAGACCCAGTTCTTC
TRBJ2-7 | TRBV28 | 14 | - | - | CASSLRDHTYEQYF | TGTGCCAGCAGTTTGCGGGACCACACCTACGAGCAGTACTTC
TRBJ2-3 | TRBV5-1 | 14 | many | - | CASRTGGLTDTQYF | TGCGCCAGCAGAACGGGGGGCCTCACAGATACGCAGTATTTT
TRBJ2-7 | TRBV18 | 14 | - | - | CASSPQEESYEQYF | TGTGCCAGCTCACCACAGGAAGAGTCCTACGAGCAGTACTTC
TRBJ2-2 | TRBV3-1 | 14 | - | - | CASSPRAAGGELFF | TGTGCCAGCAGCCCACGGGCTGCGGGCGGGGAGCTGTTTTTT
TRBJ2-7 | TRBV28 | 10 | many | - | CATHLREQYF | TGTGCCACCCATCTGAGAGAGCAGTACTTC
TRBJ2-1 | TRBV29-1 | 14 | many | - | CSVESAYLYNEQFF | TGCAGCGTTGAATCTGCCTACCTTTACAATGAGCAGTTCTTC
TRBJ2-5 | TRBV29-1 | 13 | many | TRBD2 | CSVGLAGGQTQYF | TGCAGCGTTGGACTAGCGGGGGGCCAGACCCAGTACTTC
TRBJ1-4 | TRBV5-1 | 17 | - | - | CASSLTGMTTTNEKLFF | TGCGCCAGCAGCTTGACAGGAATGACTACAACTAATGAAAAACTGTTTTTT
TRBJ2-3 | TRBV7-9 | 15 | many | - | CASSSRGGSTDTQYF | TGTGCCAGCAGCTCCAGAGGAGGTAGCACAGATACGCAGTATTTT
TRBJ2-1 | TRBV6-1 | 12 | many | TRBD1 | CASSGQGREQFF | TGTGCCAGCAGTGGACAGGGAAGGGAGCAGTTCTTC